This T cell receptor (beta chain) was identified during a study of blood T cell repertoires in COVID-19. Study details: Specimens from acute and convalescent COVID-19 originated in the United States, Italy and Spain.

Original processing notes: Cell counts per sample came from amplifying reference gene primers. Profiled with immunoSEQ multiplex PCR; TCRdb holds only in-frame clones, not every one. For V, J and clone size, that table is used; D and trimming come from the DNA. This sample has roughly 200,000 clones, with around 92% found just once. Participant ages covered about 18 to 89 years across 24 US areas. Clinical history as reported by participants underpinned cohort assignment. Trimming at V came to 5 bases and at J to 6 bases, leaving 12 bases not matched to a gene. Looked up from germline, CDR1 is MNHEY and CDR2 is SVGAGI. This CDR3 contains 15 residues.

Sequencing used PBMCs or T cells enriched from blood (not recorded which). The chain joins TRBV6-5 to TRBJ1-2; TRBD1 aligns across 7 bases. This receptor was obtained from a young woman with acute COVID-19. The DNA for the CDR3 is TGTGCCAGCAGTAGGACAGGTTCTCCAGCCCATGGCTACACCTTC. It encodes CASSRTGSPAHGYTF.